This T cell receptor (beta chain) was sequenced during a study of T-cell reconstitution after alpha-beta-depleted transplantation in children. This clonotype occurred many times. The CDR3 runs to 14 residues. Per the germline V gene, CDR1 is MNHEY and CDR2 is SVGAGI. V was trimmed by 6 bases and J by 4 bases, leaving 13 bases between them. Unique molecular identifiers were incorporated when the TCRbeta library was constructed. TCRdb independently ran MiXCR on the PCR reads; one entry per CDR3 protein. The sample gives 240,000 or so distinct CDR3 sequences, 12% of which show up once; around 2.8% is in the top ten.

The chain recombines TRBV6-5 with TRBJ2-1; no clear D gene. This clonotype was sampled from a human donor who donated a stem cell graft to a child with acute lymphoblastic leukemia. The sample in question was PBMCs from the stem cell graft donor, obtained from the stem cell graft. For the CDR3, the DNA is TGTGCCAGCAGGATACAGAGAGAGTACAATGAGCAGTTCTTC. Encoded protein: CASRIQREYNEQFF.